This T cell receptor beta chain was observed in a study of cytomegalovirus exposure and HLA in healthy donors. The CDR3 has 12 amino acids. Germline CDR1 and CDR2: SGHRS and YFSETQ. Deletions cut 0 bases from V and 9 bases from J, with 7 bases between. In the PCR, 60 Vbeta and 13 Jbeta primers were used. Profiled with immunoSEQ multiplex PCR; TCRdb holds only in-frame clones, not every one. The sample shows 130,000 to 150,000 clones, roughly 80% of them seen only once. What was sequenced was PBMCs. The V call is TRBV5-1, the J call TRBJ1-3; no clear D. The source of this sequence is a woman aged 40 to 49 in good health and CMV-seronegative. The CDR3 loop is CASSLEAGTIYF. CDR3 DNA: TGCGCCAGCAGCTTGGAGGCGGGCACCATATATTTT.